This is a list of T cell receptor beta chains from one sample in a study of T cell responses to AZD1222 COVID-19 vaccine. The method was immunoSEQ multiplex PCR; TCRdb's version includes in-frame clones alone and lacks a portion of them. The sample holds about 97,000 clones, more than 75% seen once. Here the sequenced sample was peripheral blood, taken 28 days after the second AZD1222 dose. All receptors derive from an adult who received the AZD1222 COVID-19 vaccine. The CDR3 runs from the conserved cysteine through the conserved F or W. A D gene is named only where the DNA matches it firmly. The listing skips clone size in some rows; elsewhere it reads once, few, many or a size class.

j_gene | abundance | v_gene | d_gene | CDR3nt | CDR3aa
TRBJ2-2 | - | TRBV5-1 | TRBD2 | TGCGCCAGCAGCCCTCGGACTAGCGGGGGAACCGGGGAGCTGTTTTTT | CASSPRTSGGTGELFF
TRBJ2-3 | few | TRBV15 | TRBD1 | TGTGCCACCAGCAGAAGGGACAGGGGGACAGATACGCAGTATTTT | CATSRRDRGTDTQYF
TRBJ1-2 | - | TRBV30 | - | TGTGCCTGGAGTCCCTATGGGAGGTCGGGCTACACCTTC | CAWSPYGRSGYTF
TRBJ2-6 | once | TRBV19 | TRBD1 | TGTGCCAGTAGCCCCGGGACAGGGGGGCCTGGGGCCAACGTCCTGACTTTC | CASSPGTGGPGANVLTF
TRBJ1-1 | - | TRBV29-1 | TRBD1 | TGCAGCGTGGACCGACAGGGGTTTGTAGCTTTCTTT | CSVDRQGFVAFF
TRBJ2-1 | - | TRBV6-5 | - | TGTGCCAGCAGTCTAGCGCGGGACAGTCGGGTCTTC | CASSLARDSRVF
TRBJ2-3 | - | TRBV19 | - | TGTGCCAGTAGTAAACTTGGCGGTGCAGCAGATACGCAGTATTTT | CASSKLGGAADTQYF
TRBJ1-6 | once | TRBV7-6 | TRBD1 | TGTGCCAGCAGCACAGTCCCCGGGGACAGGACGAATTCACCCCTCCACTTT | CASSTVPGDRTNSPLHF
TRBJ1-5 | - | TRBV5-1 | - | TGCGCCAGCAGCTTGGAAGGGAGGGGCAATCAGCCCCAGCATTTT | CASSLEGRGNQPQHF
TRBJ1-5 | - | TRBV28 | TRBD1 | TGTGCCAGCAGTGCCATGACAGGGACCAGCAATCAGCCCCAGCATTTT | CASSAMTGTSNQPQHF
TRBJ2-7 | - | TRBV5-1 | TRBD2 | TGCGCCAGCAGCTTTATGGGGACTACCCTTTACGAGCAGTACTTC | CASSFMGTTLYEQYF
TRBJ2-7 | - | TRBV18 | - | TGTGCCAGCTCCCTCGGCCGTCCCGAGCAGTACTTC | CASSLGRPEQYF
TRBJ1-2 | - | TRBV5-5 | TRBD1 | TGTGCCAGCAGTATGACAGTGGGGACAGGGGTTACTAACTATGGCTACACCTTC | CASSMTVGTGVTNYGYTF
TRBJ2-1 | - | TRBV9 | TRBD2 | TGTGCCAGCAGCGTAGGAGCGGGAGACTCCTACAATGAGCAGTTCTTC | CASSVGAGDSYNEQFF
TRBJ2-1 | - | TRBV21-1 | - | TGTGCCAGCAGCAAATTTTGGGACAATGAGCAGTTCTTC | CASSKFWDNEQFF
TRBJ2-7 | - | TRBV28 | TRBD1 | TGTGCCACCGCGGTTCTGTTGCAGGGGGCGCGTCCCTACGAGCAGTACTTC | CATAVLLQGARPYEQYF
TRBJ2-7 | - | TRBV6-5 | TRBD2 | TGTGCCAGCATCCCAGCGGGGAACAAGTACGAGCAGTACTTC | CASIPAGNKYEQYF
TRBJ2-7 | - | TRBV9 | TRBD2 | TGTGCCAGCAGCGTCGGGAGGGAATACGAGCAGTACTTC | CASSVGREYEQYF
TRBJ2-3 | few | TRBV7-3 | TRBD2 | TGTGCCAGCAGCTTAGGGGCGGGAGCGGTAGATACGCAGTATTTT | CASSLGAGAVDTQYF
TRBJ1-1 | - | TRBV9 | TRBD1 | TGTGCCAGCAGCGTAGGATTAACAGGGGTGGCTTTCTTT | CASSVGLTGVAFF
TRBJ2-7 | - | TRBV15 | TRBD1 | TGTGCCACCAGCAGACCAGGGGGCTACGAGCAGTACTTC | CATSRPGGYEQYF
TRBJ2-3 | - | TRBV25-1 | - | TGTGCCAGCAGTGAATCGGGGAGTGCGGGAGATACGCAGTATTTT | CASSESGSAGDTQYF
TRBJ1-4 | - | TRBV25-1 | TRBD1 | TGTGCCAGCAGGTCCCCTACCCGGGACAGCTTTAATGAAAAACTGTTTTTT | CASRSPTRDSFNEKLFF
TRBJ2-7 | few | TRBV7-9 | - | TGTGCCAGCAGTACGCGGGATTGGTACGAGCAGTACTTC | CASSTRDWYEQYF
TRBJ2-7 | - | TRBV5-1 | TRBD1 | TGCGCCAGCAGCACCGCCTTCGGACAGGGTGGATCCTACGAGCAGTACTTC | CASSTAFGQGGSYEQYF
TRBJ1-1 | - | TRBV29-1 | - | TGCAGCGCCGGGACTACCCGATGGGGCTCCACTGAAGCTTTCTTT | CSAGTTRWGSTEAFF
TRBJ2-7 | - | TRBV7-3 | - | TGTGCCAGCAGCCTCTCCAAGGGGCTAGCGAGCGAGCAGTACTTC | CASSLSKGLASEQYF
TRBJ1-5 | - | TRBV19 | TRBD1 | TGTGCCAGTAGCCTGGGACAGCTTAGCAATCAGCCCCAGCATTTT | CASSLGQLSNQPQHF
TRBJ1-3 | - | TRBV5-4 | - | TGTGCCAGCAGCTTACCAGGGATATCTGGAAACACCATATATTTT | CASSLPGISGNTIYF
TRBJ1-3 | - | TRBV2 | TRBD1 | TGTGCCAGCAGCCGGGACAGGGGAGCTGGAAACACCATATATTTT | CASSRDRGAGNTIYF
TRBJ1-4 | - | TRBV6-2/TRBV6-3 | - | TGTGCCAGCAGTTACTCCCATTGGGCTAATGAAAAACTGTTTTTT | CASSYSHWANEKLFF
TRBJ1-1 | - | TRBV7-8 | - | TGTGCCAGCAGCCCCTGGACCAGTGAAGCTTTCTTT | CASSPWTSEAFF
TRBJ2-7 | - | TRBV19 | - | TGTGCCAGTAGTCCCTCGGGGACACCGAGCTCCTACGAGCAGTACTTC | CASSPSGTPSSYEQYF
TRBJ2-5 | - | TRBV7-6 | TRBD1 | TGTGCCAGCAGCTTTGCCCCGGACAGGGCGGGACAAGAGACCCAGTACTTC | CASSFAPDRAGQETQYF
TRBJ2-3 | - | TRBV28 | TRBD2 | TGTGCCAGCAGTCTAGCGGGAGGGTCAGATACGCAGTATTTT | CASSLAGGSDTQYF
TRBJ1-1 | - | TRBV15 | - | TGTGCCACCAGCAGAGTCAGGGAGGGGACTGAAGCTTTCTTT | CATSRVREGTEAFF
TRBJ2-1 | few | TRBV7-2 | TRBD2 | TGTGCCAGCAGCGTACATAGCGGGGGACCCTACAATGAGCAGTTCTTC | CASSVHSGGPYNEQFF
TRBJ2-7 | - | TRBV5-1 | - | TGCGCCAGCAGCTTGGAAGTCGGGCCGACCTACGAGCAGTACTTC | CASSLEVGPTYEQYF
TRBJ1-5 | - | TRBV28 | TRBD1 | TGTGCCAGCAGACTTGAACAGGGGACTAATCAGCCCCAGCATTTT | CASRLEQGTNQPQHF
TRBJ1-1 | once | TRBV7-2 | - | TGTGCCAGCAGCTTAGCAATGGGCACTGAAGCTTTCTTT | CASSLAMGTEAFF
TRBJ2-5 | - | TRBV19 | - | TGTGCCAGTAGTATAGTTTCTACAGGGTTCCAAGAGACCCAGTACTTC | CASSIVSTGFQETQYF
TRBJ1-6 | - | TRBV7-8 | TRBD1 | TGTGCCAGCAGCTTAATTCCAGGGGGTGGGTCACCCCTCCACTTT | CASSLIPGGGSPLHF
TRBJ2-4 | - | TRBV19 | - | TGTGCCAGTACTGGACCAGGAAACAAAAACATTCAGTACTTC | CASTGPGNKNIQYF
TRBJ2-3 | - | TRBV20-1 | TRBD1 | TGCAGTGCTGGTGGGACAGGGGGCGCCGGAACAGATACGCAGTATTTT | CSAGGTGGAGTDTQYF
TRBJ2-1 | - | TRBV5-1 | - | TGCGCCAGCAGCCTACTGGAGAATGGTGAGCAGTTCTTC | CASSLLENGEQFF
TRBJ2-7 | - | TRBV5-5 | - | TGTGCCAGCGAGGCCGCAAGCTACGAGCAGTACTTC | CASEAASYEQYF
TRBJ2-2 | - | TRBV12-3/TRBV12-4 | - | TGTGCCAGCAGTTTAAACCGGCCCGGGGAGCTGTTTTTT | CASSLNRPGELFF
TRBJ2-1 | - | TRBV5-1 | TRBD1 | TGCGCCAGCAGCCTCTCCACGAGGACAGGGTCGTGGAATGAGCAGTTCTTC | CASSLSTRTGSWNEQFF
TRBJ2-1 | - | TRBV19 | TRBD1 | TGTGCCGGTAGTATCGCAGGGGGCCCGGACAATGAGCAGTTCTTC | CAGSIAGGPDNEQFF
TRBJ1-2 | - | TRBV30 | - | TGTGCCAGACAGGACTATGGCTACACCTTC | CARQDYGYTF
TRBJ1-1 | - | TRBV9 | TRBD1 | TGTGCCAGCAGCGTTGAAGGGGGCCAGGGTGAAGCTTTCTTT | CASSVEGGQGEAFF
TRBJ2-7 | - | TRBV7-9 | - | TGTGCCAGCAGCCTAGGACAGTTGAGCTCCTACGAGCAGTACTTC | CASSLGQLSSYEQYF
TRBJ2-7 | - | TRBV18 | - | TGTGCCAGCTCACCTGTTAGCGGCCTATCCTACGAGCAGTACTTC | CASSPVSGLSYEQYF
TRBJ2-2 | few | TRBV29-1 | - | TGCAGCGTTGATGACACCGGGGAGCTGTTTTTT | CSVDDTGELFF
TRBJ1-3 | - | TRBV20-1 | - | TGCAGTGCTAGTAGGGTCGGGGGAGGAAACACCATATATTTT | CSASRVGGGNTIYF
TRBJ1-2 | medium-sized | TRBV6-5 | - | TGTGCCAGCCTCGGCCAGGACTATGGCTACACCTTC | CASLGQDYGYTF
TRBJ2-6 | - | TRBV19 | - | TGTGCCAGTAGTAGGGGGGCAGGTAGATCTGGGGCCAACGTCCTGACTTTC | CASSRGAGRSGANVLTF
TRBJ2-1 | - | TRBV7-9 | TRBD2 | TGTGCCAGCAGCTTAGCGAATAGCGGGACCTACAATGAGCAGTTCTTC | CASSLANSGTYNEQFF
TRBJ1-2 | - | TRBV6-5 | - | TGTGCCAGCAGCCTGACAGACCCGTCAGGCTATGGCTACACCTTC | CASSLTDPSGYGYTF